This TCR beta chain stems from a study of blood T cell repertoires in COVID-19. Whole-study context: The United States, Italy and Spain were the sources of the acute and convalescent COVID-19 samples. T cells, B-cell-depleted T cells, or PBMCs provided the cDNA or gDNA that served as material.

Authors' processing steps: Amplification with reference gene primers provided the estimates of nucleated cell counts. Some clones are missing from TCRdb's copy, which holds only in-frame ones; the method was immunoSEQ multiplex PCR. V and J calls and clone size are copied from that table; D and trimming were computed from the DNA. The sample includes about 150,000 clones, about 90% seen only once; the top ten take 3% to 4%. CDR3 size: 15 residues. Germline assignment: CDR1 SGHNT and CDR2 YYREEE (reference sequence). Losses at the gene ends were 5 bases for V and 3 bases for J; bases not matched to a gene: 4.

This receptor was taken from a woman between 65 and 79 years old with acute or convalescent COVID-19. The sequencing input was peripheral blood. The chain couples TRBV5-4 to TRBJ2-6; 8 bases are shared with TRBD1. Written as DNA, the CDR3 is TGTGCCAGCAGTCCACAGGGGGGTGGGGCCAACGTCCTGACTTTC. Protein: CASSPQGGGANVLTF. The entire variable domain, with the rest obtained from reference TRBV5-4 and TRBJ2-6, is as follows: ETGVTQSPTHLIKTRGQQVTLRCSSQSGHNTVSWYQQALGQGPQFIFQYYREEENGRGNFPPRFSGLQFPNYSSELNVNALELDDSALYLCASSPQGGGANVLTFGAGSRLTVL.